One and the same sample provided the 23 T cell receptor beta chains below, sequenced in a study of human T cells and chemical hapten exposure. Time point denoted: patch test 3, about 24 weeks after DPC sensitization. Stated treatment: therapeutic diphenylcyclopropenone sensitization with weekly scalp DPC. TCRdb called the RACE reads again in MiXCR, with one record for every CDR3 protein. The table has roughly 32,000 distinct CDR3 sequences, about 5% seen once. Sequencing was performed on whole blood, taken in connection with sensitization to the hapten diphenylcyclopropenone (DPC). These receptors all stem from a man aged 30 to 45 with alopecia areata. Some clones in this sample may be carry-over from other donors' samples.

The sample holds many counts of this clonotype. This rearrangement joins TRBV7-9 to TRBJ1-2, with D possibly TRBD1 on 5 matching bases. Germline CDR1 reads SEHNR; CDR2 reads FQNEAQ (reference sequence). CDR3 size: 16 residues. V was shortened by 4 bases and J by 3 bases, with 18 bases between the two germline ends. Here the CDR3 reads CASSSMGPSVDYGYTF. The CDR3 DNA sequence: TGTGCCAGCAGCTCGATGGGGCCCTCGGTAGACTATGGCTACACCTTC.

This clonotype was counted between two and nine times. This chain uses TRBV3-1 with TRBJ1-2, with 7 bases aligning to TRBD1. The germline CDR1 and CDR2 sequences are LGHDT and YNNKEL (reference sequence). The CDR3 consists of 14 residues. The ends lost 3 bases at V and 8 bases at J; junction bases unmatched: 9. The CDR3 spells CASSQGTATGGYTF. The CDR3 bases are TGTGCCAGCAGCCAGGGGACAGCCACCGGGGGCTACACCTTC.

In its sample, this clonotype was seen many times. The V gene is TRBV12-3 or TRBV12-4, the J gene TRBJ1-5, with D tentatively TRBD1 (6 bases). The CDR3 loop spans 14 amino acids. Trimming took 6 bases from V and 1 from J, leaving 10 bases between them. CDR3: CASSVRGSNQPQHF. The DNA of the CDR3 is TGTGCCAGCAGCGTCAGGGGAAGCAATCAGCCCCAGCATTTT.

This clonotype occurred many times. V usage is TRBV20-1 and J usage is TRBJ1-2; no reliable D call. Germline V gives CDR1 DFQATT, CDR2 SNEGSKA (reference sequence). The CDR3 runs to 14 residues. The germline V and J ends were trimmed by 3 bases and 0 bases, with 11 bases remaining between them. CDR3 loop: CSASTGSPNYGYTF. CDR3 sequence (DNA): TGCAGTGCTAGTACCGGGAGCCCTAACTATGGCTACACCTTC.

This clonotype was counted many times. This chain uses TRBV29-1 with TRBJ2-6, with D maybe TRBD1 (5 bases). The CDR3 totals 16 residues. Per germline, CDR1 SQVTM and CDR2 ANQGSEA. The V end lost 7 bases, the J end lost 1 base, and 17 bases lay between the germline ends. The CDR3 coding sequence is TGCAGCGCTGGTCCAGGGCTAAGTTCTGGGGCCAACGTCCTGACTTTC. It translates to CSAGPGLSSGANVLTF.

This clonotype has ten or more counts. The chain uses TRBV7-8 and TRBJ1-5; D gene uncertain. The CDR3 runs to 14 residues. Per germline, CDR1 SGHVS and CDR2 FQNEAQ. The V and J ends lost 5 bases and 2 bases respectively, with 10 bases between them. The CDR3 reads CASSPEEGNQPQHF. CDR3 sequence (DNA): TGTGCCAGCAGCCCTGAAGAGGGCAATCAGCCCCAGCATTTT.

In its sample, this clonotype was seen many times. The chain carries TRBV16 and TRBJ2-1, with TRBD2 matching over 11 bases. V trimming: 0 bases; J trimming: 7 bases; junction bases outside the gene matches: 2. CDR3 length equals 15 residues. Germline V gene sequence: CDR1 KGHSY, CDR2 FQNENV. In DNA form, the CDR3 reads TGTGCCAGCAGCCAATCCCTAGCGGGGGGTAATGAGCAGTTCTTC. Translation gives CASSQSLAGGNEQFF.

This clonotype was detected ten times or more. The chain joins TRBV5-6 to TRBJ2-3, with D maybe TRBD1 (6 bases). This CDR3 region has 16 residues. Germline V gene lookup returns CDR1 SGHDT and CDR2 YYEEEE. The V end was cut by 2 bases, the J end by 0 bases, with 13 bases between. The CDR3 DNA reads TGTGCCAGCAGCTTTGGGGGCGGGCAGAGCACAGATACGCAGTATTTT. Its protein product is CASSFGGGQSTDTQYF.

This clonotype appeared many times. This rearrangement joins TRBV2 to TRBJ1-2; D call uncertain. The CDR3 is made up of 14 amino acids. Germline V gene data show CDR1 as SNHLY and CDR2 as FYNNEI. Trimming removed 7 bases from V and 5 bases from J, with 17 bases in between. Here the CDR3 reads CASTPMAAIYGYTF. CDR3 coding DNA: TGTGCCAGCACCCCGATGGCAGCAATTTATGGCTACACCTTC.

This clonotype was counted ten times or more. This rearrangement joins TRBV29-1 to TRBJ2-5, with 7 nucleotides matching TRBD1. This CDR3 contains 12 residues. With V trimmed by 6 bases and J by 3 bases, 4 bases remained unmatched. CDR1 is SQVTM and CDR2 is ANQGSEA in the germline V gene. Here the CDR3 reads CSVGTAEETQYF. The CDR3 DNA reads TGCAGCGTCGGGACAGCTGAAGAGACCCAGTACTTC.

In its sample, this clonotype was seen many times. Germline is not matched at one junction end, which may reflect a read error. The chain couples TRBV4-2 to TRBJ2-5; 8 bases line up with TRBD2. CDR1 and CDR2 (germline): LGHNA, YNFKEQ. This CDR3 contains 16 residues. In DNA, the CDR3 is TGTGTCAGCAGCCAAGAGAAGCGGGGGCCCCAAGAGACCCAGTACTTC. As protein: CVSSQEKRGPQETQYF.

This clonotype was recorded many times. The chain uses TRBV5-6 and TRBJ1-4; possibly TRBD1 for D (5 bases). The CDR3 is made up of 13 amino acids. Germline values: CDR1 SGHDT, CDR2 YYEEEE. Trimming took off 3 bases at V and 6 bases at J, with 9 bases between the two ends. The CDR3 DNA reads TGTGCCAGCAGCTCAACGACAGATGAAAAACTGTTTTTT. Protein sequence: CASSSTTDEKLFF.

This clonotype was seen repeatedly, ten times or more. V is TRBV13 and J is TRBJ2-1; 9 bases are shared with TRBD2. The V gene's germline CDR1 is PRHDT and CDR2 FYEKMQ (reference sequence). The V and J ends lost 3 bases and 9 bases, in that order; junction bases with no gene match: 9. The CDR3 runs 15 residues. CDR3: CASSFERGVDGEQFF. The CDR3 DNA reads as TGTGCCAGCAGCTTCGAGCGGGGGGTTGATGGTGAGCAGTTCTTC.

This clonotype has only a few counts. The genes are TRBV7-2 and TRBJ2-7; weak D call: TRBD2 (5 bases). CDR1 SGHTA and CDR2 FQGNSA come from the germline V gene. The CDR3 totals 13 residues. V lost 8 bases, J lost 3 bases, and 14 bases lay in between. CDR3 coding DNA: TGTGCCAGCCGTATCAGGAGCGGCTACGAGCAGTACTTC. Residues: CASRIRSGYEQYF.

This clonotype was found many times. The chain carries TRBV29-1 and TRBJ2-2; D is perhaps TRBD1 (5 bases). The CDR3 runs 14 residues. V lost 2 bases to trimming and J lost 1 base, with 8 bases between them. Germline loops: CDR1 SQVTM, CDR2 ANQGSEA. CDR3 in DNA: TGCAGCGTTGAATCGGACAAGAACACCGGGGAGCTGTTTTTT. Protein: CSVESDKNTGELFF.

This clonotype occurred many times. The chain couples TRBV20-1 to TRBJ2-1, with 8 bases fitting TRBD1. This CDR3 spans 12 amino acids. CDR1 and CDR2 from the germline V gene are DFQATT and SNEGSKA (reference sequence). CDR3 sequence: CSGQGTYNEQFF. The CDR3, as DNA: TGCAGCGGACAGGGTACCTACAATGAGCAGTTCTTC.

The sample holds many counts of this clonotype. The chain couples TRBV12-3 or TRBV12-4 to TRBJ1-5; 9 bases map to TRBD1. The CDR3 sequence is 15 residues long. V was clipped by 7 bases and J by 6 bases; unmatched bases: 10. The CDR3 loop is CASTGDRVRSQPQHF. Here the CDR3 DNA reads TGTGCCAGCACCGGGGACAGGGTCAGGAGTCAGCCCCAGCATTTT.

This clonotype was counted many times. The rearrangement uses TRBV19 and TRBJ2-2, with 11 bases fitting TRBD2. Germline assignment: CDR1 LNHDA and CDR2 SQIVND (reference sequence). The CDR3 has 16 residues. V trimming: 7 bases; J trimming: 2 bases; junction bases outside the gene matches: 6. CDR3 sequence reads: CASTRSGGANTGELFF. The CDR3 DNA reads as TGTGCCAGTACCCGTAGCGGGGGGGCTAACACCGGGGAGCTGTTTTTT.

This clonotype was observed many times. V gene TRBV7-9 combines with J gene TRBJ2-7; TRBD1 agrees at 10 bases. The V gene's germline CDR1 is SEHNR and CDR2 FQNEAQ (reference sequence). V was pared by 5 bases and J by 5 bases, with 3 bases of the junction left unmatched. The CDR3 covers 13 residues. The CDR3 protein is CASSPGTGDEQYF. CDR3 DNA sequence: TGTGCCAGCAGCCCGGGGACAGGGGACGAGCAGTACTTC.

This clonotype was picked up many times. The V call is TRBV27, the J call TRBJ2-3; 7 bases match TRBD2. In germline, CDR1 is MNHEY, CDR2 SMNVEV (reference sequence). The CDR3 totals 13 residues. J was trimmed by 5 bases and V by 5 bases; bases with no gene match: 4. CDR3 DNA: TGTGCCAGCAGTCCGGGGGGAAGAGATACGCAGTATTTT. Encoded protein: CASSPGGRDTQYF.

This clonotype has at least ten counts. This sequence joins TRBV6-1 and TRBJ1-3; D is unresolved. The CDR3 length is 14 residues. Germline lookup yields CDR1 MNHNS and CDR2 SASEGT. With 3 bases removed from V and 0 bases from J, the gap between germline ends came to 6 bases. The CDR3: CASSESFSGNTIYF. The CDR3 DNA reads TGTGCCAGCAGTGAGAGTTTCTCTGGAAACACCATATATTTT.

This clonotype was seen ten or more times. The chain carries TRBV6-1 and TRBJ1-1; 8 bases are a match to TRBD1. V shed 7 bases, J shed 4 bases, and the junction held 5 bases outside the gene matches. Germline lookup yields CDR1 MNHNS and CDR2 SASEGT. This CDR3 spans 13 amino acids. The CDR3 reads CASTATGGTEAFF. DNA for the CDR3: TGTGCCAGCACAGCAACAGGGGGCACTGAAGCTTTCTTT.

This clonotype turned up a few times. The chain links TRBV6-5 to TRBJ2-3; D may be TRBD2 (5 bases). CDR1 is MNHEY, CDR2 SVGAGI, per germline. V was pared by 0 bases and J by 8 bases, with 18 bases between. The CDR3 is 16 amino acids. The CDR3 is CASSYSHSGEGATQYF. In nucleotides, the CDR3 is TGTGCCAGCAGTTACTCCCACAGCGGTGAGGGTGCTACGCAGTATTTT.